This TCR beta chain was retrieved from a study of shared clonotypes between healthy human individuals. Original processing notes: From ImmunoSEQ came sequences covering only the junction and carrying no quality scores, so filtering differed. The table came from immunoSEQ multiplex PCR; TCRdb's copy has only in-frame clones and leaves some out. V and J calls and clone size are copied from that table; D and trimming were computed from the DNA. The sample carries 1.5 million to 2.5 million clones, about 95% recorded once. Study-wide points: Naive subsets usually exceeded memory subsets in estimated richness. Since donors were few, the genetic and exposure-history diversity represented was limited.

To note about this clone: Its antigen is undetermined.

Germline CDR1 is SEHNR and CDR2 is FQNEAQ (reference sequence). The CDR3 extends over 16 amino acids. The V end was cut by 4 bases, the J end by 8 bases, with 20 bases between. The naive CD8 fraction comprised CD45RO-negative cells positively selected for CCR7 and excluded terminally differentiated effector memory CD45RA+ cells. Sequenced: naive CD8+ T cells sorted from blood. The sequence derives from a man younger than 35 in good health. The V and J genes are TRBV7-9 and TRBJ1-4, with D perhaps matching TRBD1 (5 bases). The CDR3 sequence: CASSSRVQGNEEKLFF. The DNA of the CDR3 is TGTGCCAGCAGCTCCCGTGTCCAGGGTAATGAAGAAAAACTGTTTTTT.